This T cell receptor beta chain was identified in a study of Graves' ophthalmopathy and Graves' hyperthyroidism. Study results and limitations: Ophthalmopathy progression was predicted by the model at about 70% sensitivity and approximately 72% specificity. Classification of ophthalmopathy versus stable hyperthyroidism by a 13-signature model yielded around 90% sensitivity and 65% to 83% specificity.

Pregnancy or lactation, uncontrolled infections and other autoimmune diseases were grounds for excluding patients. This CDR3 has 13 amino acids. The germline CDR1 and CDR2 sequences are MNHEY and SVGEGT. V dropped 0 bases and J dropped 2 bases, with 5 bases sitting between them. The sequenced template was RNA, covering the TCR beta CDR3 region. The library came from an HTBI-primed first-round RT-PCR and a second-round multiplex PCR. Each CDR3 protein gets one entry after TCRdb re-called the multiplex PCR reads with MiXCR. The sample contains about 220,000 distinct CDR3 sequences, about 22% of which appear only once. A remark on this clonotype: Its matching antigen is unknown.

The rearrangement joins TRBV6-2 or TRBV6-3 to TRBJ2-7; weak D call: TRBD1 (5 bases). The receptor was derived from a woman between 50 and 59 years old with Graves' ophthalmopathy. Sequencing used peripheral blood. This CDR3 reads CASSYSDTYEQYF. Written as DNA, the CDR3 is TGTGCCAGCAGTTACTCGGACACCTACGAGCAGTACTTC.